What follows describes a single T cell receptor (beta chain). No antigen is known for it. The data are from a study of beta chain features in type 1 diabetes. Study-wide background: All samples yielded around 98,000,000 examined sorted cells. Overall study findings and caveats: Patients with type 1 diabetes showed fewer VDJ junction insertions and more deletions. In all four CD4+ subsets, TCRB CDR3 length was significantly, moderately reduced in type 1 diabetes.

V lost 0 bases and J lost 5; bases outside the gene matches: 7. Germline CDR1 and CDR2: SGDLS and YYNGEE. The CDR3 contains 16 residues. On average, the one heparinised blood draw given by each donor was around 110 mL. cDNA synthesis used the whole RNA isolate, giving expressed TCRB sequences. Using immunoSEQ multiplex PCR, the repertoire was profiled, and TCRdb retains in-frame clones only, with some absent. The data show 400,000 or so clones, over 10% seen once. The sequenced sample was naive CD4+ T cells from blood. The chain employs TRBV9 and TRBJ2-3, with TRBD2 matching 9 bases. This clonotype was obtained from a woman aged 18-29 years with type 1 diabetes. This chain's CDR3 is CASSVEPAGGVDTQYF. The CDR3 coding sequence is TGTGCCAGCAGCGTAGAACCAGCGGGGGGCGTAGATACGCAGTATTTT.